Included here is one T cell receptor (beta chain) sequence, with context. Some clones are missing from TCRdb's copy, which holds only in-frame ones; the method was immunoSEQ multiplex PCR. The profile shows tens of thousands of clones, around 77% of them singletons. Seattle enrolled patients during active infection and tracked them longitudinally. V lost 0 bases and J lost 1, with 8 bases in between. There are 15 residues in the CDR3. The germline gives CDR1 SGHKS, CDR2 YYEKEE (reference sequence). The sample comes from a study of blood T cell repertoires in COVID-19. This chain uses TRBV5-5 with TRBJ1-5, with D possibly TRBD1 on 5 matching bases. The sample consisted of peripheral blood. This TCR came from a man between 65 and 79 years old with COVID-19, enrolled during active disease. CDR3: CASSLVPGSNQPQHF. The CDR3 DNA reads TGTGCCAGCAGCTTGGTACCAGGGAGCAATCAGCCCCAGCATTTT.